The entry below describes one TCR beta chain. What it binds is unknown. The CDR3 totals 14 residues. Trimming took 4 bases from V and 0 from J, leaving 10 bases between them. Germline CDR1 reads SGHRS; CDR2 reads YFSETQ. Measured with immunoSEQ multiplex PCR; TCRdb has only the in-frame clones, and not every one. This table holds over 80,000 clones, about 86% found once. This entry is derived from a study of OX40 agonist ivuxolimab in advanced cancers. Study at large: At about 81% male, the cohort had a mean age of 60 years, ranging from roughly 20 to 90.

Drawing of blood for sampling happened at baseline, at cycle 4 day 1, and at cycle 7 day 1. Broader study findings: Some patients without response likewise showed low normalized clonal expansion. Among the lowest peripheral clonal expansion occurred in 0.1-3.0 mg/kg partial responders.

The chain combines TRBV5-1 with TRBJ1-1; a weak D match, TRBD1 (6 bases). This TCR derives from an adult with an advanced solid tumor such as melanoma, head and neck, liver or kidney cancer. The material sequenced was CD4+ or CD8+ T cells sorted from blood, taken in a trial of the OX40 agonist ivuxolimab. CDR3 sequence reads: CASSQDSMNTEAFF. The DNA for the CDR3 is TGCGCCAGCAGCCAGGACAGCATGAACACTGAAGCTTTCTTT.